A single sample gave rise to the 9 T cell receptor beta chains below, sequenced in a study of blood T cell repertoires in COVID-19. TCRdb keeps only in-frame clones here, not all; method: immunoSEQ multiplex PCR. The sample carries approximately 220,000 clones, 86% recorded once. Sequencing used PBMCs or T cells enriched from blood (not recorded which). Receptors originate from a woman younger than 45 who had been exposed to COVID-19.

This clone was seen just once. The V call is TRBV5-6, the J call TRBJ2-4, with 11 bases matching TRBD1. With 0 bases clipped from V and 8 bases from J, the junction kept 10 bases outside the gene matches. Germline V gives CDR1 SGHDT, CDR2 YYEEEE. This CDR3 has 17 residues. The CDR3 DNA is TGTGCCAGCAGCTTGGTGCGTTCCGGACAGGGGGCGGACATTCAGTACTTC. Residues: CASSLVRSGQGADIQYF.

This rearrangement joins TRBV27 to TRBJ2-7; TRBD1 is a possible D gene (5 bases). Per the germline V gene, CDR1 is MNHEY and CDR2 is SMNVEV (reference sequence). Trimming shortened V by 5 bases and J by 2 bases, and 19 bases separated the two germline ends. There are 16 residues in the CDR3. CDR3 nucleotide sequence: TGTGCCAGCAGTCCGAAGGGGTGGATATTCACCTACGAGCAGTACTTC. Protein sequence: CASSPKGWIFTYEQYF.

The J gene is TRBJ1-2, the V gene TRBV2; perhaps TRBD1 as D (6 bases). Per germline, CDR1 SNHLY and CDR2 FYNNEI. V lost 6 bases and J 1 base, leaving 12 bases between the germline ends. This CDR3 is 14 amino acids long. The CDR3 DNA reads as TGTGCCAGCAGACACAGGGAAATTAACTATGGCTACACCTTC. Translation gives CASRHREINYGYTF.

For the CDR3, the DNA is TGTGCCAGCAGCTTACCCGACAGGGACACCTATAGCACAGATACGCAGTATTTT. This codes for CASSLPDRDTYSTDTQYF. The chain combines TRBV7-9 with TRBJ2-3, with 7 bases aligning to TRBD1. Trimming cost V 2 bases and J 0 bases; bases outside gene matches: 11. The CDR3 extends over 18 amino acids. CDR1 SEHNR and CDR2 FQNEAQ come from the germline V gene (reference sequence). The full variable domain, with the rest looked up from reference TRBV7-9 and TRBJ2-3, is DTGVSQNPRHKITKRGQNVTFRCDPISEHNRLYWYRQTLGQGPEFLTYFQNEAQLEKSRLLSDRFSAERPKGSFSTLEIQRTEQGDSAMYLCASSLPDRDTYSTDTQYFGPGTRLTVL.

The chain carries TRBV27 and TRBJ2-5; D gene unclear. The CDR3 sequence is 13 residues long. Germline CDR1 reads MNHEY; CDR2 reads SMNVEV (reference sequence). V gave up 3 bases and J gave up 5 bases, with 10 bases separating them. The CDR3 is CASSLGPRETQYF. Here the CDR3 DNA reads TGTGCCAGCAGTTTGGGCCCACGGGAGACCCAGTACTTC.

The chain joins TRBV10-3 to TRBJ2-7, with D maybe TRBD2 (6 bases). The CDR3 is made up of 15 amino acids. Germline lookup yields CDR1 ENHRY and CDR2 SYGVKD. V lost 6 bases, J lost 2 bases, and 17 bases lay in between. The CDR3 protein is CAIRGLGPTTYEQYF. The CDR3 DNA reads TGTGCCATCAGGGGACTCGGGCCAACTACCTACGAGCAGTACTTC.

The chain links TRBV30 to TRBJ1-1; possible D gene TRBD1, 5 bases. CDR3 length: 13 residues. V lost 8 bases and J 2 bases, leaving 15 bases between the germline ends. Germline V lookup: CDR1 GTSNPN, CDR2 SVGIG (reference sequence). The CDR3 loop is CAGSMGTNTEAFF. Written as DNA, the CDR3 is TGTGCCGGATCCATGGGGACTAACACTGAAGCTTTCTTT.

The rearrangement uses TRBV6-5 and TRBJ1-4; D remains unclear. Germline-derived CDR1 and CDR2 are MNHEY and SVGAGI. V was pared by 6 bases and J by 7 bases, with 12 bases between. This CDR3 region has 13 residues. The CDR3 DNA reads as TGTGCCAGCAGCCTAACCCTTACTGAAAAACTGTTTTTT. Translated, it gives CASSLTLTEKLFF.

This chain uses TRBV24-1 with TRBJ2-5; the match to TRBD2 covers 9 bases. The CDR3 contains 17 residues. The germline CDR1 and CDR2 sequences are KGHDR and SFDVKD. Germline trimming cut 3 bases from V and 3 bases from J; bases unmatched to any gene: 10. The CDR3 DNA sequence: TGTGCCACCAGTGATCCCGCGACGCCTAGCGGGGAAGAGACCCAGTACTTC. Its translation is CATSDPATPSGEETQYF.